Listed below are T cell receptor beta chains from one sample, sequenced in a study of blood T cells in healthy people across ages. TCRdb reanalysed the 5' RACE reads using MiXCR and keeps one entry per CDR3 protein. The table shows approximately 700,000 distinct CDR3 sequences, with approximately 31% occurring only once. Source material: blood. The receptor set was obtained from a woman at least 80 years old in good health. Both conserved end residues are part of each CDR3. D genes are given only for firm matches. Not all rows give a size; the values are once, few, many and, for expanded clones, a class.

TRBV7-9	few	12	TRBJ1-4	.	TGTGCCAGCAGCTTAGCGCAGGGGAAACTGTTTTTT	CASSLAQGKLFF
TRBV28	few	16	TRBJ1-5	TRBD1	TGTGCCAGCAGTTTACTAAGACAGGGGGACAATCAGCCCCAGCATTTT	CASSLLRQGDNQPQHF
TRBV5-5	many	16	TRBJ2-1	.	TGTGCCAGCAGCTTGGATTGGGGGTGGACCTACAATGAGCAGTTCTTC	CASSLDWGWTYNEQFF
TRBV12-3/TRBV12-4	.	13	TRBJ1-6	.	TGTGCCAGCAGGGACTCTGGGAATTCACCCCTCCACTTT	CASRDSGNSPLHF
TRBV7-9	.	13	TRBJ1-4	TRBD1	TGTGCCAGCAGCAACCGGGACAGCGAAAAACTGTTTTTT	CASSNRDSEKLFF
TRBV29-1	many	13	TRBJ1-2	TRBD1	TGCAGCGTCCAAAGGGACAGGGGGCGAGGCTACACCTTC	CSVQRDRGRGYTF
TRBV7-2	.	13	TRBJ2-7	.	TGTGCCAGCAGCGCGGGACAGAGATACGAGCAGTACTTC	CASSAGQRYEQYF
TRBV3-1	many	17	TRBJ2-1	.	TGTGCCAGCAGCCAAGAGGGTGGAGACAGAGGAAACAATGAGCAGTTCTTC	CASSQEGGDRGNNEQFF
TRBV6-6	many	16	TRBJ1-2	TRBD1	TGTGCCAGCAGTTTGGACAGGGGATATCCTAACTATGGCTACACCTTC	CASSLDRGYPNYGYTF
TRBV28	.	14	TRBJ2-7	.	TGTGCCGGCAGGGACACTGGCTCGGGGTACGAGCAGTACTTC	CAGRDTGSGYEQYF
TRBV11-2	few	15	TRBJ1-1	.	TGTGCCGGCAGCCCCGGGGACACACCGAACACTGAAGCTTTCTTT	CAGSPGDTPNTEAFF
TRBV12-3/TRBV12-4	many	12	TRBJ2-3	TRBD2	TGTGCCAGCAGTTTCGGGCGGGGGGAAGGGTATTTT	CASSFGRGEGYF
TRBV12-3/TRBV12-4	few	12	TRBJ2-5	.	TGTGCCAGCAGCCCAGGGGGGGGGACCAGGTACTTC	CASSPGGGTRYF
TRBV6-1	few	16	TRBJ2-5	TRBD1	TGTGCCAGCAGTGAATTACCCGGGACAGGGATCTATGAGCAGTACTTC	CASSELPGTGIYEQYF